Below are 2 T cell receptor beta chains sequenced from a single sample in a study of T-cell reconstitution after alpha-beta-depleted transplantation in children. Unique molecular identifiers were incorporated when the TCRbeta library was constructed. One entry per CDR3 protein, called by TCRdb with MiXCR from the PCR reads. The sample records roughly 200,000 distinct CDR3 sequences, roughly 8.1% being singletons. The sample in question was PBMCs, mostly from graft donor cells, obtained 360 days after TCRalphabeta/CD19-depleted stem cell transplant. The receptor source for this set is a male patient aged 2 to 9 who had a stem cell transplant for acute myeloid leukemia, so the T cells may come from the graft donor.

This clonotype was counted a few times. This sequence joins TRBV20-1 and TRBJ2-3, with TRBD2 identical over 10 bases. With V trimmed by 0 bases and J by 3 bases, 9 bases remained unmatched. This CDR3 has 17 residues. Germline V gives CDR1 DFQATT, CDR2 SNEGSKA (reference sequence). The CDR3 sequence: CSARDRVAGGRTDTQYF. In DNA form, the CDR3 reads TGCAGTGCTAGAGATCGGGTAGCGGGGGGCAGAACAGATACGCAGTATTTT.

This sequence joins TRBV14 and TRBJ2-3, with 10 nucleotides matching TRBD1. This CDR3 spans 14 amino acids. Germline-derived CDR1 and CDR2 are SGHDN and FVKESK. The trim removed 3 bases at V and 4 bases at J, leaving 1 base unmatched. CDR3 amino acids: CASSHGQGADTQYF. The CDR3 bases are TGTGCCAGCAGCCACGGACAGGGGGCAGATACGCAGTATTTT.